This T cell receptor beta chain comes out of a study of blood T cell repertoires in COVID-19. Study context: Samples came from the United States, Italy and Spain, spanning acute and convalescent COVID-19. T cells, B-cell-depleted T cells, or PBMCs provided the cDNA or gDNA that served as material.

This clone turned up a few times. CDR1 MNHEY and CDR2 SMNVEV come from the germline V gene (reference sequence). The germline V and J ends were trimmed by 6 bases and 0 bases, with 13 bases remaining between them. This CDR3 spans 15 amino acids. As handled by the study authors: Amplifying reference gene primers gave estimates of nucleated cell counts. Sequenced by immunoSEQ multiplex PCR; TCRdb stores in-frame clones only, minus some. The V and J calls and clone size were taken over from that table, and D and trimming were inferred from the DNA. The sample lists 65,000 to 70,000 clones; 65% to 85% were seen once.

The chain recombines TRBV27 with TRBJ2-3; unclear D gene. The receptor's source is a man in his 60s with acute or convalescent COVID-19. The sequenced material came from peripheral blood. The CDR3 region has the DNA TGTGCCAGCAGAAAACGTGAGACTAGCACAGATACGCAGTATTTT. It codes for CASRKRETSTDTQYF.